This is a list of T cell receptor beta chains from one sample in a study of long-term antiretroviral therapy in people with HIV. This table comes from immunoSEQ multiplex PCR, and its TCRdb copy is limited to in-frame clones, with some not included. The table includes around 20,000 clones, about three quarters detected once. The sequenced sample was unsorted PBMCs, obtained at the start of antiretroviral therapy, before treatment. These receptors all stem from a woman aged 40 to 50 with HIV. Each CDR3 is given with its conserved first and last residue. D genes are given only for firm matches. The size of a clone is reported for some rows only, either as once, few or many, or as a class for expanded clones.

v_gene	d_gene	abundance	j_gene	CDR3nt	CDR3aa
TRBV6-1	-	-	TRBJ1-1	TGTGCCAGCCTTAGGGGGGGAGTGAACACTGAAGCTTTCTTT	CASLRGGVNTEAFF
TRBV19	-	large	TRBJ1-2	TGTGCCAGTAGTTTAGGGGATGGCTACACCTTC	CASSLGDGYTF
TRBV29-1	TRBD1	-	TRBJ1-1	TGCAGCGTGGGACAGGCGAACACTGAAGCTTTCTTT	CSVGQANTEAFF
TRBV7-3	-	-	TRBJ1-1	TGTGCCAGCAGCTTCTACGGCGAGAACACTGAAGCTTTCTTT	CASSFYGENTEAFF
TRBV28	-	-	TRBJ1-6	TGTGCCAGCGGGGGGTTTGGGTCGAATTCACCCCTCCACTTT	CASGGFGSNSPLHF
TRBV5-1	TRBD2	-	TRBJ2-2	TGCGCCAGCAGCTTGGGACTAGCGGGGGGGCCCGTCGGGGAGCTGTTTTTT	CASSLGLAGGPVGELFF
TRBV30	-	-	TRBJ2-1	TGTGCCCTGATTGGATTTTTGCGAAATGAGCAGTTCTTC	CALIGFLRNEQFF
TRBV4-1	-	-	TRBJ2-7	TGCGCCAGCAGCCCCCTAGGGGTTTTTTACGAGCAGTACTTC	CASSPLGVFYEQYF
TRBV7-3	TRBD1	-	TRBJ1-2	TGTGCCAGCAGCTTATCCGGGACAGGGACCTATGGCTACACCTTC	CASSLSGTGTYGYTF
TRBV2	-	-	TRBJ2-3	TGTGCCAGCAGTGATCGTGGGGGGGCGGTCCCCCTGGGCACAGATACGCAGTATTTT	CASSDRGGAVPLGTDTQYF
TRBV27	-	-	TRBJ2-1	TGTGCCAGCACCTGGGGGCAGGGGTGGGGTGGGCAGTTCTTC	CASTWGQGWGGQFF
TRBV4-1	-	few	TRBJ2-3	TGCGCCAGCAGCCCGAGATGGGCAGGGTCCTCCACAGATACGCAGTATTTT	CASSPRWAGSSTDTQYF
TRBV19	-	-	TRBJ1-5	TGTGCCAGTAGTATCTCCCCGTTAGGGTGGAGCAATCAGCCCCAGCATTTT	CASSISPLGWSNQPQHF
TRBV29-1	-	-	TRBJ1-1	TGCAGCGCCAAGACACTAAACACTGAAGCTTTCTTT	CSAKTLNTEAFF
TRBV5-1	TRBD2	-	TRBJ2-1	TGCGCCAGCAGTCGGGAGGGGGAATACAATGAGCAGTTCTTC	CASSREGEYNEQFF
TRBV5-8	-	once	TRBJ1-1	TGTGCCAGCAGCCCGGGGCCAGGGGCGTCAGCTTTCTTT	CASSPGPGASAFF
TRBV5-1	-	-	TRBJ2-7	TGCGCCAGCAGCTTGGGGCAGGGCCACGAGCAGTACTTC	CASSLGQGHEQYF
TRBV9	TRBD2	few	TRBJ2-1	TGTGCCAGCAGCGTAGGGTCTAGCGGGGGGGCCGGCGAAGGGGAGCAGTTCTTC	CASSVGSSGGAGEGEQFF
TRBV30	-	-	TRBJ1-1	TGTGCCTGGAATAAGTATGGCACTGAAGCTTTCTTT	CAWNKYGTEAFF
TRBV9	TRBD1	few	TRBJ1-1	TGTGCCAGCAGCGGTGGGACAGGGCGGGTTTTGGCTTTCTTT	CASSGGTGRVLAFF
TRBV5-6	-	-	TRBJ2-3	TGTGCCAGCAGCTATTGGACTTCGACAGATACGCAGTATTTT	CASSYWTSTDTQYF
TRBV2	-	-	TRBJ2-3	TGTGCCAGCACCAGAGAGGGACCCATCACAGATACGCAGTATTTT	CASTREGPITDTQYF
TRBV2	-	once	TRBJ1-1	TGTGCCAGCAGTGAAGCGCCGGGACGGTGGGGAAACACTGAAGCTTTCTTT	CASSEAPGRWGNTEAFF
TRBV7-2	-	-	TRBJ2-3	TGTGCCAGCAGCCTTAAACGGGGAGATACGCAGTATTTT	CASSLKRGDTQYF
TRBV30	-	-	TRBJ1-4	TGTGCCTGGAGTGCCCAATGGGAAAAACTGTTTTTT	CAWSAQWEKLFF
TRBV18	-	-	TRBJ1-1	TGTGCCAGCTCACCCGGAGGGACATTAGGGGCTTTCTTT	CASSPGGTLGAFF
TRBV7-6	TRBD1	once	TRBJ1-4	TGTGCCAGCAGCTCCCGACAGGGGGCGGGCGGAAAACTGTTTTTT	CASSSRQGAGGKLFF
TRBV19	TRBD1	-	TRBJ1-2	TGTGCCAGTAGTAATCGACAGGGGTCCTACACCTTC	CASSNRQGSYTF
TRBV2	-	-	TRBJ2-5	TGTGCCAGCAGTGAAGCGCGGCGGGGTCAGGAGACCCAGTACTTC	CASSEARRGQETQYF
TRBV6-1	-	few	TRBJ1-5	TGTGCCAGCAGTGCTGGGGCAGGGCAAAAGCCCCAGCATTTT	CASSAGAGQKPQHF
TRBV27	-	few	TRBJ1-2	TGTGCCAGCCGCCGGGGACCTAACTATGGCTACACCTTC	CASRRGPNYGYTF
TRBV5-1	-	-	TRBJ1-1	TGCGCCAGCAGCCTGCTTGGGGCGAACACTGAAGCTTTCTTT	CASSLLGANTEAFF
TRBV11-2	-	-	TRBJ2-1	TGTGCCAGCAAATCACCCGTCTCCAATGAGCAGTTCTTC	CASKSPVSNEQFF
TRBV27	TRBD1	-	TRBJ2-7	TGTGCCAGCAGTTTATCGCTGACAGGGAGAACCTACGAGCAGTACTTC	CASSLSLTGRTYEQYF
TRBV6-1	-	once	TRBJ1-1	TGTGCCAGCAGTGCGATACCCGGGAGGCACACTGAAGCTTTCTTT	CASSAIPGRHTEAFF
TRBV13	TRBD2	-	TRBJ2-1	TGTGCCAGCAGCTTAAGGCGGGGGTACTCCTACAATGAGCAGTTCTTC	CASSLRRGYSYNEQFF
TRBV19	-	-	TRBJ1-2	TGTGCCAGTAGTATGCGACAGGTTTATGGCTACACCTTC	CASSMRQVYGYTF
TRBV29-1	-	-	TRBJ2-2	TGCAGCGTTGGAGCGCACCCAGACGGGGAGCTGTTTTTT	CSVGAHPDGELFF
TRBV11-2	TRBD2	large	TRBJ2-7	TGTGCCAGCAGCTTGTCTAGCGGGGAGGCCTACGAGCAGTACTTC	CASSLSSGEAYEQYF
TRBV10-3	TRBD1	few	TRBJ1-2	TGTGCCTTCTCGACAGGGAGTGGCTACACCTTC	CAFSTGSGYTF
TRBV25-1	-	-	TRBJ2-1	TGTGCCAGCAGGCTGACGGTTAATGAGCAGTTCTTC	CASRLTVNEQFF
TRBV29-1	TRBD2	-	TRBJ2-7	TGCAGCGTTGGGGTGTCGGGGGGCTACGAGCAGTACTTC	CSVGVSGGYEQYF
TRBV9	TRBD2	-	TRBJ2-7	TGTGCCAGCAGCCAATTTAGCGGGGGGGCTTACGAGCAGTACTTC	CASSQFSGGAYEQYF
TRBV28	-	-	TRBJ1-5	TGTGCCAGCATGGGGGGCCTCAATCAGCCCCAGCATTTT	CASMGGLNQPQHF
TRBV9	TRBD1	-	TRBJ2-3	TGTGCCAGCAGCGTTCCCTCCCCGACCGGGACAGGGAATTCTAGCACAGATACGCAGTATTTT	CASSVPSPTGTGNSSTDTQYF